The clone carrying this T cell receptor beta chain was seen a handful of times. The antigen remains unidentified. Via MiXCR, TCRdb re-called the 5' RACE reads, giving one row per CDR3 protein. The sample has 300,000 to 400,000 distinct CDR3 sequences; 13% to 15% are singletons. This sample is drawn from a study of T-cell memory formation after mild COVID-19. Study details: TCR clusters mostly belonged to single donors. General study findings and limits: Later expanders leaned toward CD4+, whereas clones contracting from day 15 to 85 were balanced CD4/CD8.

CDR1 is MNHEY, CDR2 SVGAGI, per germline. With 8 bases removed from V and 1 base from J, the gap between germline ends came to 16 bases. The CDR3 is made up of 15 amino acids. The gene calls are TRBV6-5 and TRBJ2-3; tentative D call: TRBD1 (5 bases). This sequence originates from a young man who had mild COVID-19 (a few samples of this study predate the infection). Cell type and time point are not known. Sequenced input: PBMCs or a T cell subset sorted from them (not recorded which). CDR3 sequence: CASAGRTLGTDTQYF. CDR3 coding DNA: TGTGCCAGCGCCGGACGGACACTCGGCACAGATACGCAGTATTTT.